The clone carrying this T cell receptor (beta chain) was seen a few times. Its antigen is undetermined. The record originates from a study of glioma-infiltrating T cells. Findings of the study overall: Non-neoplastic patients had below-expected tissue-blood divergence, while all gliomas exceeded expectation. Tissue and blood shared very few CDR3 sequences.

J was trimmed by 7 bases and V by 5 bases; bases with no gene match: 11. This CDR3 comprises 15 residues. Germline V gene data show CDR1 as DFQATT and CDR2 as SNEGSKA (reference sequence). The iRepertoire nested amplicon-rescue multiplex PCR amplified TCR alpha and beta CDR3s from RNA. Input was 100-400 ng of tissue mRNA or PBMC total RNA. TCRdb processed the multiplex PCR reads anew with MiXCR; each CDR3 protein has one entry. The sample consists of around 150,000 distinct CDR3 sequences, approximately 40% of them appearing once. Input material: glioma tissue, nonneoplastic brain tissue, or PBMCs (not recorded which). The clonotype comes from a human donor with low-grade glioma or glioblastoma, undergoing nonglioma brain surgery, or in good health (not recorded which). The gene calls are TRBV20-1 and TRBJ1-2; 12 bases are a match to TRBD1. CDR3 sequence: CSASAGTGGASGYTF. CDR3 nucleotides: TGCAGTGCTTCCGCCGGGACAGGGGGCGCGAGTGGCTACACCTTC.